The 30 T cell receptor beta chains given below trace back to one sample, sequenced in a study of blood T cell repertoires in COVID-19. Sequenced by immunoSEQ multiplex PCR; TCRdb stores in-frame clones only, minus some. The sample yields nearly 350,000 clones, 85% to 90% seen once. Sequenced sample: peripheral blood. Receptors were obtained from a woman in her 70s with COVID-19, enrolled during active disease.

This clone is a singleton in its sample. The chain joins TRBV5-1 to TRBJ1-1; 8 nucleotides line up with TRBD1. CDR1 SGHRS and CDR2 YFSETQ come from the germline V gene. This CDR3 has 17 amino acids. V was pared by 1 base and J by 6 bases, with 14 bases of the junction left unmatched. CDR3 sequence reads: CASSLRAGGWKTAEAFF. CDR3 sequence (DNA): TGCGCCAGCAGCTTGAGGGCAGGGGGCTGGAAAACAGCTGAAGCTTTCTTT.

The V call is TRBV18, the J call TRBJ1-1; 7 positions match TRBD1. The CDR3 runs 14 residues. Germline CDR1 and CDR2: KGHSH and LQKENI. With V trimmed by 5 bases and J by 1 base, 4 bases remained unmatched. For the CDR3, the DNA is TGTGCCAGCTCAGCCGGGACAGCGAACACTGAAGCTTTCTTT. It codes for CASSAGTANTEAFF.

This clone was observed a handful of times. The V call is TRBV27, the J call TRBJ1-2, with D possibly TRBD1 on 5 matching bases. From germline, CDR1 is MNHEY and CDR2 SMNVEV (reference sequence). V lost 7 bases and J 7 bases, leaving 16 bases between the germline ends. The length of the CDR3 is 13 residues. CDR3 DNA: TGTGCCAGCACTACCTTCGGGGGTTCTGGCTACACCTTC. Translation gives CASTTFGGSGYTF.

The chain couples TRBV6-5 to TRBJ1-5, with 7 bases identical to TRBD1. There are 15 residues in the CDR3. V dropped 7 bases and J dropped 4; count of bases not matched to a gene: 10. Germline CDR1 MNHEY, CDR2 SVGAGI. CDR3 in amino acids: CASINEGQKNQPQHF. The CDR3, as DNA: TGTGCCAGCATCAACGAGGGACAGAAAAATCAGCCCCAGCATTTT.

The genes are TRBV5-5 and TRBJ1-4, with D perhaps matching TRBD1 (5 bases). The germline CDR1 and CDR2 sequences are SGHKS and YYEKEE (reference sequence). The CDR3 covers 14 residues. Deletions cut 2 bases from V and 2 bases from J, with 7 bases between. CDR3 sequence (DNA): TGTGCCAGCAGCTTTTCAGGGACTAATGAAAAACTGTTTTTT. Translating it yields CASSFSGTNEKLFF.

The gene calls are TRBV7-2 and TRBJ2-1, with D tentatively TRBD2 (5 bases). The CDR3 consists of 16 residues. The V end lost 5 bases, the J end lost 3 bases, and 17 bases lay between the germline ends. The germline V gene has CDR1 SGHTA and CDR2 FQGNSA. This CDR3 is CASSPQVLADYNEQFF. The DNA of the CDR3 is TGTGCCAGCAGCCCCCAAGTGCTAGCAGACTACAATGAGCAGTTCTTC.

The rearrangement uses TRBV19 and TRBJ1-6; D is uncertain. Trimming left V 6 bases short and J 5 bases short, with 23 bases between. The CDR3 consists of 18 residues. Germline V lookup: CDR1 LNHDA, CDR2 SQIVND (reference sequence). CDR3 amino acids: CASRNARSGIVNNSPLHF. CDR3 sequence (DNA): TGTGCCAGTAGAAATGCGAGGTCGGGGATAGTTAATAATTCACCCCTCCACTTT.

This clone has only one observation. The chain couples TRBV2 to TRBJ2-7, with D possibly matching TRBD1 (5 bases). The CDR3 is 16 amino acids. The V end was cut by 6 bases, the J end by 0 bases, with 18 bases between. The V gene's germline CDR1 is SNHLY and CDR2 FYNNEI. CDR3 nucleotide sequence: TGTGCCAGCAGAACTGAGGAGCCAGGGCGCTCCTACGAGCAGTACTTC. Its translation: CASRTEEPGRSYEQYF.

This CDR3 reads CASSQEGQSYEQYF. In DNA form, the CDR3 reads TGCGCCAGCAGCCAAGAGGGACAGAGCTACGAGCAGTACTTC. This chain joins TRBV4-1 and TRBJ2-7; 7 nucleotides line up with TRBD1. The J segment lost 3 bases and the V segment lost 0 bases, leaving 2 bases of the junction unmatched. The CDR3 extends over 14 amino acids. Looked up from germline, CDR1 is MGHRA and CDR2 is YSYEKL.

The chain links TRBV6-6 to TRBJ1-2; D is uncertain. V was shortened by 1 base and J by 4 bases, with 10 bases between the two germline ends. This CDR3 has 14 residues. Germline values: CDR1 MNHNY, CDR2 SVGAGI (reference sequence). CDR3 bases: TGTGCCAGCAGTTACTTACCGGGTCCCTATGGCTACACCTTC. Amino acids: CASSYLPGPYGYTF.

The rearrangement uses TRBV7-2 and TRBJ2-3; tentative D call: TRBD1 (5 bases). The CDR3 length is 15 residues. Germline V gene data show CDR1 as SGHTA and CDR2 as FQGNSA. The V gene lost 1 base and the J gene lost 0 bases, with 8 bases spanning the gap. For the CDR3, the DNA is TGTGCCAGCAGCTTAGATAGGGGAAGCACAGATACGCAGTATTTT. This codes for CASSLDRGSTDTQYF.

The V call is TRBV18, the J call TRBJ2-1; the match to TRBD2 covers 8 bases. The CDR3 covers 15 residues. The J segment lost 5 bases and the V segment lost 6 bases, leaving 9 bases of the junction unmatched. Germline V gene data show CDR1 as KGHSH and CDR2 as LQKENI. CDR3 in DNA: TGTGCCAGCTCGGGGATAGCGGGGAGCAACAATGAGCAGTTCTTC. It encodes CASSGIAGSNNEQFF.

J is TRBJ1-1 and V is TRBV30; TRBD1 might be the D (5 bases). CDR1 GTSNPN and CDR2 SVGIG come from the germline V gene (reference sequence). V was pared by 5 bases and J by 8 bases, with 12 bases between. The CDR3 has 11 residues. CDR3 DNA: TGTGCCTGGGCTGACAGCTTCGAAGCTTTCTTT. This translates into CAWADSFEAFF.

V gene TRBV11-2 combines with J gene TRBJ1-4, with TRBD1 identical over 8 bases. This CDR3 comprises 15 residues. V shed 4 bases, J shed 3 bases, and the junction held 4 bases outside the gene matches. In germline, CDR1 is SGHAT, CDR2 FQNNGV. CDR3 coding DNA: TGTGCCAGCAGCTCCACAGGGGGTGCTAATGAAAAACTGTTTTTT. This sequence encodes CASSSTGGANEKLFF.

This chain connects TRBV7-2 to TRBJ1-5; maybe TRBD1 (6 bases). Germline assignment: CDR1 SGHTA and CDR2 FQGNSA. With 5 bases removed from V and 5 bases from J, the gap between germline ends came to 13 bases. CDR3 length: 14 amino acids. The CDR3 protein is CASSPVRGYQPQHF. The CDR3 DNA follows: TGTGCCAGCAGCCCCGTCAGGGGCTATCAGCCCCAGCATTTT.

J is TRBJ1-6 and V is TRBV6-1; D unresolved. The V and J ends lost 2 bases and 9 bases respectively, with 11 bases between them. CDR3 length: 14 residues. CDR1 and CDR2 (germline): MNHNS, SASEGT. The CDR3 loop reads CASSESLQASPLHF. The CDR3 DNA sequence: TGTGCCAGCAGTGAAAGTTTGCAGGCTTCACCCCTCCACTTT.

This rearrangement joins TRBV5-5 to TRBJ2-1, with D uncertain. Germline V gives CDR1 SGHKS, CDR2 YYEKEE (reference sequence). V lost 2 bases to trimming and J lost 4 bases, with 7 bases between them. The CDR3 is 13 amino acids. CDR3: CASSFLEYNEQFF. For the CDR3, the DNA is TGTGCCAGCAGCTTCCTAGAGTACAATGAGCAGTTCTTC.

CDR3 loop: CASSVRDRGSHEQFF. DNA of the CDR3: TGTGCCAGCAGCGTACGGGACAGGGGGAGTCATGAGCAGTTCTTC. The rearrangement links TRBV9 to TRBJ2-1; 11 bases are a match to TRBD1. Germline V CDR1 and CDR2: SGDLS, YYNGEE. This CDR3 comprises 15 residues. V trimming: 1 base; J trimming: 8 bases; junction bases outside the gene matches: 5.

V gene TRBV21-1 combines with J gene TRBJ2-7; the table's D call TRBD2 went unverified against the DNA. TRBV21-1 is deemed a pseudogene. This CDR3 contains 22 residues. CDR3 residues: CASSKCSGAPRRGARQPYEQYF. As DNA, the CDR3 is TGTGCCAGCAGCAAGTGTTCTGGGGCTCCCCGCCGGGGGGCCCGGCAACCTTACGAGCAGTACTTC.

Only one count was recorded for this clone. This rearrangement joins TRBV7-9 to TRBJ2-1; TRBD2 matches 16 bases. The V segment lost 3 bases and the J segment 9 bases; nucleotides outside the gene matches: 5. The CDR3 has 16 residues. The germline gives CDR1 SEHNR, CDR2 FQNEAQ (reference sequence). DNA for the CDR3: TGTGCCAGCAGCTTGGGACTAGCGGGGGGGCCCGGTGAGCAGTTCTTC. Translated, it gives CASSLGLAGGPGEQFF.

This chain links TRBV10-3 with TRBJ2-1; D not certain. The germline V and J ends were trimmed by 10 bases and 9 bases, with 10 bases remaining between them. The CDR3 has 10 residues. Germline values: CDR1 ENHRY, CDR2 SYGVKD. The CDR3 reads CATRGGEQFF. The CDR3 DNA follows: TGTGCCACCCGAGGTGGTGAGCAGTTCTTC.

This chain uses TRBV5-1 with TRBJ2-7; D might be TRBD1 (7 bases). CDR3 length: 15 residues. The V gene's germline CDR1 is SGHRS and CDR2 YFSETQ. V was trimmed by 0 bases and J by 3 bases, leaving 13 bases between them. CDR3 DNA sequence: TGCGCCAGCAGCTTGGCGGCAGGGGGGTACTACGAGCAGTACTTC. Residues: CASSLAAGGYYEQYF.

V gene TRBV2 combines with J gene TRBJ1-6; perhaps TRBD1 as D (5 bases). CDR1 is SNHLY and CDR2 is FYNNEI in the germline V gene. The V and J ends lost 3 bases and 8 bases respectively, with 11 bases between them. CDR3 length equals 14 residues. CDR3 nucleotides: TGTGCCAGCAGTGACAGGGCGGTGGATTCACCCCTCCACTTT. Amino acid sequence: CASSDRAVDSPLHF.

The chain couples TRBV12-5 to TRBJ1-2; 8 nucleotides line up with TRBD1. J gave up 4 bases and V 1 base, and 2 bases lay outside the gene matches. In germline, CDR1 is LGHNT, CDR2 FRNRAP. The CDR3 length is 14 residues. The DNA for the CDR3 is TGTGCTAGTGGTTTGGGGACAGGGATCTATGGCTACACCTTC. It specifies CASGLGTGIYGYTF.

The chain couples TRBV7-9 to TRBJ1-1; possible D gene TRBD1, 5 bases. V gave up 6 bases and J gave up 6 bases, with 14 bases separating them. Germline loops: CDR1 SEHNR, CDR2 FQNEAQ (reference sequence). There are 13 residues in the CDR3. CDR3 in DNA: TGTGCCAGCAGATCCCAAGAAGGGGCTGAAGCTTTCTTT. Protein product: CASRSQEGAEAFF.

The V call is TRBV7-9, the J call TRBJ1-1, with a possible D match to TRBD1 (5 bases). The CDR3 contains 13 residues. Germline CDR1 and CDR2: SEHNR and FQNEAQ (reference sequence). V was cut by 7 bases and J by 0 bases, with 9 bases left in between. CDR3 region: CASTDTLNTEAFF. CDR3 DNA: TGTGCCAGCACGGACACCTTGAACACTGAAGCTTTCTTT.

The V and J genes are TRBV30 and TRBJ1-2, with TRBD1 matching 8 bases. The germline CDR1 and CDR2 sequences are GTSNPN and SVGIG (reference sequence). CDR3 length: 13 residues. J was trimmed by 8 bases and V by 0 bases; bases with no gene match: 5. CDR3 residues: CAWSVGTGGGYTF. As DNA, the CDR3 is TGTGCCTGGAGTGTGGGAACAGGGGGAGGCTACACCTTC. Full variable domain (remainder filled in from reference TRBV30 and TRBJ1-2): SQTIHQWPATLVQPVGSPLSLECTVEGTSNPNLYWYRQAAGRGLQLLFYSVGIGQISSEVPQNLSASRPQDRQFILSSKKLLLSDSGFYLCAWSVGTGGGYTFGSGTRLTVV.

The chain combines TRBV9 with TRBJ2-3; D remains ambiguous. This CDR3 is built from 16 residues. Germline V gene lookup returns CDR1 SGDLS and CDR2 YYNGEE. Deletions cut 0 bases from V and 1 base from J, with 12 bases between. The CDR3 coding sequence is TGTGCCAGCAGCGTAGCCACCAGCGTACGCACAGATACGCAGTATTTT. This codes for CASSVATSVRTDTQYF.

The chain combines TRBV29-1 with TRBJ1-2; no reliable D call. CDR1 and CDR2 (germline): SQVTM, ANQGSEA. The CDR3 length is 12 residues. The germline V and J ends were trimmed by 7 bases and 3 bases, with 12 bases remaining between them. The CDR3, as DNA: TGCAGCGCCCCCCAGGATTACTATGGCTACACCTTC. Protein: CSAPQDYYGYTF.

The CDR3 loop is CASSPRDSYGYTF. The CDR3 nucleotides are TGTGCCAGCAGTCCACGGGACAGCTATGGCTACACCTTC. The rearrangement uses TRBV27 and TRBJ1-2; 7 nucleotides align to TRBD1. CDR1 MNHEY and CDR2 SMNVEV come from the germline V gene (reference sequence). With 5 bases clipped from V and 4 bases from J, the junction kept 4 bases outside the gene matches. CDR3 length equals 13 residues.